This T cell receptor (beta chain) appears in the sequencing data of a study of cytomegalovirus exposure and HLA in healthy donors. Study observations and caveats: When presence/absence was analysed, sequencing depth was taken to be roughly uniform across donors.

Primers for the PCR totalled 60 Vbeta and 13 Jbeta. The method was immunoSEQ multiplex PCR; TCRdb's version includes in-frame clones alone and lacks a portion of them. The repertoire holds 110,000 to 150,000 clones, with approximately 80% as singletons. The CDR3 loop spans 16 amino acids. In germline, CDR1 is SGHDN, CDR2 FVKESK. V dropped 5 bases and J dropped 5; count of bases not matched to a gene: 11. This clone has a handful of counts. Its target is not known. Sample: PBMCs. The chain links TRBV14 to TRBJ1-1; 10 nucleotides line up with TRBD1. This TCR was recovered from a woman younger than 30 in good health and CMV-seropositive. The CDR3 loop is CASSIDRGRGFTEAFF. The CDR3 DNA sequence: TGTGCCAGCAGCATCGACAGGGGGCGGGGTTTTACTGAAGCTTTCTTT.